This TCR beta chain was found in a study of vaccination effects on CD4 cells after COVID-19. Study overall: Two doses of BNT162b2 or mRNA-1273 vaccine were administered to participants. Regarding the study as a whole: Late post-vaccination samples showed marked contraction of infection- and vaccine-induced clones. Just 1 of 255 vaccine-induced clones in healthy recipients was cross-reactive.

Germline V gene data show CDR1 as GTSNPN and CDR2 as SVGIG (reference sequence). The V gene lost 2 bases and the J gene lost 0 bases, with 14 bases spanning the gap. This CDR3 has 16 residues. This table comes from immunoSEQ multiplex PCR, and its TCRdb copy is limited to in-frame clones, with some not included. The data hold roughly 25,000 clones, with approximately 69% observed a single time. With regard to this clone: What it binds is unknown.

Antigen-specific CD4+ T cell clonotypes were called by their expansion after viral peptide-pool culture in ViraFEST. Isolating CD4+ T cells followed ten to eleven days of culture. Having tested negative for nucleocapsid antibodies, the vaccine recipients showed no prior SARS-CoV-2 infection. Fresh IL-2-containing medium replaced half the medium on days 3 and 7. The clonotype comes from a human donor who received a COVID-19 vaccine. The chain is built from TRBV30 and TRBJ1-3, with a weak D call TRBD1 (6 bases). The sample consisted of CD4+ T cells from PBMCs cultured with SARS-CoV-2 spike peptides, taken before COVID-19 vaccination. CDR3 in DNA: TGTGCCTGGAGTCCGTATACAGGGTTCTCTGGAAACACCATATATTTT. Translated: CAWSPYTGFSGNTIYF. Full variable domain (rest looked up from reference TRBV30 and TRBJ1-3): SQTIHQWPATLVQPVGSPLSLECTVEGTSNPNLYWYRQAAGRGLQLLFYSVGIGQISSEVPQNLSASRPQDRQFILSSKKLLLSDSGFYLCAWSPYTGFSGNTIYFGEGSWLTVV.